A single TCR beta chain is shown here with its context. The record originates from a study of CD8+ T cells in alopecia areata. Reverse transcribed after extraction, RNA yielded cDNA as the sequencing template. Sequencing used immunoSEQ multiplex PCR; TCRdb keeps in-frame clones, though not all of them. The sample consists of 140,000 to 150,000 clones, approximately 49% of them appearing once. V was clipped by 6 bases and J by 2 bases; unmatched bases: 6. The CDR3 runs to 14 residues. CDR1 is MNHNY and CDR2 is SVGAGI in the germline V gene (reference sequence). The J gene is TRBJ2-7, the V gene TRBV6-6; 8 positions match TRBD2. This TCR was sampled from a human donor with alopecia areata. The material sequenced was CD4+ T cells sorted from blood, taken at week 0. The CDR3, as DNA: TGTGCCAGCAGGACCTTAGCGGGGACCTACGAGCAGTACTTC. Residues: CASRTLAGTYEQYF.